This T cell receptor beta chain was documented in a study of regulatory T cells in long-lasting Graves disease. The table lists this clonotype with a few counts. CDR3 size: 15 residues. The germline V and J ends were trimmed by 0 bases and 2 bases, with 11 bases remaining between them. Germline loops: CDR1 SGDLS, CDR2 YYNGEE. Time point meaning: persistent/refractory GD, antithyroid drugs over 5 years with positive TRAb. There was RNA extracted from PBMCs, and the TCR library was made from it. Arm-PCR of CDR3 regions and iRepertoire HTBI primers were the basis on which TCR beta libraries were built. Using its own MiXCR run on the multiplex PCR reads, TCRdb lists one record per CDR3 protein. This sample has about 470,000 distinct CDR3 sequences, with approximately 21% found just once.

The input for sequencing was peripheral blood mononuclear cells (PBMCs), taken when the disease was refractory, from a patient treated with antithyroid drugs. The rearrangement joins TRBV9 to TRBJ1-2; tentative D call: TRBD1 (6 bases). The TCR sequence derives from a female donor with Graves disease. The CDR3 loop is CASSVGQATNYGYTF. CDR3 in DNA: TGTGCCAGCAGCGTAGGACAGGCGACCAACTATGGCTACACCTTC.